This T cell receptor beta chain was recorded in a study of blood T cell repertoires in COVID-19. About the study: There were acute and convalescent COVID-19 samples, and they came from the United States, Italy and Spain. Nucleic acid was either cDNA or gDNA, and it came from T cells, B-cell-depleted T cells, or PBMCs.

Source study methods: Estimated nucleated cell counts came from reference gene primer amplification. Data came from immunoSEQ multiplex PCR; TCRdb stores just in-frame clones and leaves some out. That table supplies the V and J calls and clone size; D and trimming were determined from the DNA. The sample includes 35,000 to 50,000 clones, around 90% of them seen just once. The receptor was isolated from a man between 60 and 75 years old with acute or convalescent COVID-19. The sequenced sample consisted of peripheral blood.

DNA of the CDR3: TGTGCCAGTAGTATGGGAGGGTTTGGTTTGAGCAATCAGCCCCAGCATTTT. Translating gives CASSMGGFGLSNQPQHF. V and J are TRBV19 and TRBJ1-5; unclear D gene. Germline CDR1 reads LNHDA; CDR2 reads SQIVND (reference sequence). Trimming left V 3 bases short and J 1 base short, with 16 bases between. The CDR3 consists of 17 residues.